Listed below are T cell receptor beta chains from one sample, sequenced in a study of beta chain features in type 1 diabetes. Produced via immunoSEQ multiplex PCR; TCRdb's table is partial and in-frame only. The top ten clones hold 0.02% to 0.025% of a sample with about 900,000 clones, 15% to 20% of them seen once. The specimen was naive CD4+ T cells from blood. All receptors derive from a woman under 30 in good health. The CDR3 runs from the conserved cysteine through the conserved F or W. The order of the fields is D gene, V gene, clone size, J gene, CDR3 DNA, CDR3 protein. The D gene is left open where the match is weak. Size is omitted from some rows. Given values are once, few, many or a class for expanded clones.

d_call: .; v_call: TRBV5-1; clone_size: .; j_call: TRBJ2-5; cdr3_nt: TGCGCCAGCAGCTTGGTGGGTACGGGTTCTGGGGCCCAGTACTTC; cdr3_aa: CASSLVGTGSGAQYF
d_call: .; v_call: TRBV27; clone_size: .; j_call: TRBJ1-2; cdr3_nt: TGTGCCAGCAGTTTTAATCTCGGACAGAGAGTTGGCTACACCTTC; cdr3_aa: CASSFNLGQRVGYTF
d_call: TRBD1; v_call: TRBV7-2; clone_size: .; j_call: TRBJ1-1; cdr3_nt: TGTGCCAGCAGCTCGGACAGGGCGGGGGACACTGAAGCTTTCTTT; cdr3_aa: CASSSDRAGDTEAFF
d_call: .; v_call: TRBV6-6; clone_size: few; j_call: TRBJ2-7; cdr3_nt: TGTGCCAGCAGTTACGTACAGGAGGGCTACGAGCAGTACTTC; cdr3_aa: CASSYVQEGYEQYF
d_call: .; v_call: TRBV7-9; clone_size: .; j_call: TRBJ2-1; cdr3_nt: TGTGCCAGCAGCTTAGTAGACAATGAGCAGTTCTTC; cdr3_aa: CASSLVDNEQFF
d_call: .; v_call: TRBV27; clone_size: .; j_call: TRBJ2-7; cdr3_nt: TGTGCCAGCAGTTTAATTAGGGGGTACGAGCAGTACTTC; cdr3_aa: CASSLIRGYEQYF
d_call: .; v_call: TRBV6-1; clone_size: .; j_call: TRBJ1-2; cdr3_nt: TGTGCCAGCCCGGGAAGGGAGACTAACTATGGCTACACCTTC; cdr3_aa: CASPGRETNYGYTF
d_call: .; v_call: TRBV7-2; clone_size: .; j_call: TRBJ2-3; cdr3_nt: TGTGCCAGCAGCTTAGGAGGACTCCTGGCGGATACGCAGTATTTT; cdr3_aa: CASSLGGLLADTQYF
d_call: .; v_call: TRBV7-2; clone_size: .; j_call: TRBJ2-7; cdr3_nt: TGTGCCAGCAGCTTAGCAAACACCGCCTACGAGCAGTACTTC; cdr3_aa: CASSLANTAYEQYF
d_call: TRBD2; v_call: TRBV5-1; clone_size: few; j_call: TRBJ2-1; cdr3_nt: TGCGCCAGCAGCTTGGGGCTAGCGGGTGGTCGTGAGCAGTTCTTC; cdr3_aa: CASSLGLAGGREQFF
d_call: .; v_call: TRBV29-1; clone_size: .; j_call: TRBJ1-4; cdr3_nt: TGCAGCGTTGAAGAGGGAGCCAGGAGGTTTTTT; cdr3_aa: CSVEEGARRFF
d_call: TRBD1; v_call: TRBV7-9; clone_size: .; j_call: TRBJ1-4; cdr3_nt: TGTGCCAGCAGCCGCAACCGGGACAGGGTTTATGAAAAACTGTTTTTT; cdr3_aa: CASSRNRDRVYEKLFF
d_call: TRBD1; v_call: TRBV5-1; clone_size: .; j_call: TRBJ1-2; cdr3_nt: TGCGCCAGCAGCTTGGTACAGGGGGCGGGCAGTGGCTACACCTTC; cdr3_aa: CASSLVQGAGSGYTF
d_call: TRBD2; v_call: TRBV29-1; clone_size: .; j_call: TRBJ2-1; cdr3_nt: TGCAGCGTTAAGCGGGACTTAGACAATGAGCAGTTCTTC; cdr3_aa: CSVKRDLDNEQFF
d_call: TRBD2; v_call: TRBV18; clone_size: few; j_call: TRBJ2-5; cdr3_nt: TGTGCCAGCTCACCAGATAGCGGGAGTTCCCAGTACTTC; cdr3_aa: CASSPDSGSSQYF
d_call: .; v_call: TRBV5-4; clone_size: .; j_call: TRBJ2-2; cdr3_nt: TGTGCCAGCAGCACACCGCAGGGGAAGAACACCGGGGAGCTGTTTTTT; cdr3_aa: CASSTPQGKNTGELFF
d_call: TRBD1; v_call: TRBV14; clone_size: .; j_call: TRBJ2-7; cdr3_nt: TGTGCCACCCCTCGGACAGGGCCCCACGAGCAGTACTTC; cdr3_aa: CATPRTGPHEQYF
d_call: TRBD2; v_call: TRBV7-2; clone_size: .; j_call: TRBJ2-1; cdr3_nt: TGTGCCAGCAGCCGCGGACTAGCGGGAGGATATGAGCAGTTCTTC; cdr3_aa: CASSRGLAGGYEQFF
d_call: .; v_call: TRBV19; clone_size: few; j_call: TRBJ2-1; cdr3_nt: TGTGCCAGTAGTATAGGGGCAGGAAGGAGCAATGAGCAGTTCTTC; cdr3_aa: CASSIGAGRSNEQFF
d_call: .; v_call: TRBV5-1; clone_size: few; j_call: TRBJ1-1; cdr3_nt: TGCGCCAGCCGACCCGACTCCGGACGGGCCAACCCTGAAGCTTTCTTT; cdr3_aa: CASRPDSGRANPEAFF
d_call: TRBD2; v_call: TRBV18; clone_size: .; j_call: TRBJ2-5; cdr3_nt: TGTGCCAGCTCACTTACTAGCGGGAGAGAGACCCAGTACTTC; cdr3_aa: CASSLTSGRETQYF
d_call: TRBD1; v_call: TRBV7-2; clone_size: .; j_call: TRBJ2-7; cdr3_nt: TGTGCCAGCAGCGGAGGACAGGGAGGCGAGCAGTACTTC; cdr3_aa: CASSGGQGGEQYF
d_call: .; v_call: TRBV4-2; clone_size: .; j_call: TRBJ2-5; cdr3_nt: TGTGCCAGCAGCCAAGAAGCGCGGGGGCTGGTTGAGACCCAGTACTTC; cdr3_aa: CASSQEARGLVETQYF
d_call: .; v_call: TRBV5-1; clone_size: few; j_call: TRBJ1-5; cdr3_nt: TGCGCCAGCAGCTTGGCGGGACTGACTAATCAGCCCCAGCATTTT; cdr3_aa: CASSLAGLTNQPQHF
d_call: .; v_call: TRBV27; clone_size: .; j_call: TRBJ1-1; cdr3_nt: TGTGCCAGCAGTTTATTAGCGACGGGGAACACTGAAGCTTTCTTT; cdr3_aa: CASSLLATGNTEAFF
d_call: TRBD1; v_call: TRBV7-9; clone_size: few; j_call: TRBJ1-2; cdr3_nt: TGTGCCAGCAGCCGGATCCGATCCGTCGACAGGGGAACGCCTGGCTACACCTTC; cdr3_aa: CASSRIRSVDRGTPGYTF
d_call: .; v_call: TRBV5-1; clone_size: .; j_call: TRBJ2-1; cdr3_nt: TGCGCCAGCAGCTGGGGGGACATCGACAATGAGCAGTTCTTC; cdr3_aa: CASSWGDIDNEQFF
d_call: TRBD2; v_call: TRBV28; clone_size: once; j_call: TRBJ2-5; cdr3_nt: TGTGCCAGCAGTTTATGGGCGGGAGGTGGAGGGGAGACCCAGTACTTC; cdr3_aa: CASSLWAGGGGETQYF
d_call: .; v_call: TRBV19; clone_size: few; j_call: TRBJ2-7; cdr3_nt: TGTGCCAGTAGAAACCGGGACCACACATACGAGCAGTACTTC; cdr3_aa: CASRNRDHTYEQYF
d_call: .; v_call: TRBV5-7; clone_size: .; j_call: TRBJ2-3; cdr3_nt: TGTGCCAGCAGCTGGGCGACAGGAGAGACAGATACGCAGTATTTT; cdr3_aa: CASSWATGETDTQYF
d_call: .; v_call: TRBV5-1; clone_size: .; j_call: TRBJ2-4; cdr3_nt: TGCGCCAGCAGCTTGGAGGGTGAAAACATTCAGTACTTC; cdr3_aa: CASSLEGENIQYF
d_call: .; v_call: TRBV5-1; clone_size: few; j_call: TRBJ2-5; cdr3_nt: TGCGCCAGCATTGATGGCGAGACCCAGTACTTC; cdr3_aa: CASIDGETQYF
d_call: TRBD1; v_call: TRBV6-5; clone_size: once; j_call: TRBJ1-5; cdr3_nt: TGTGCCAGCAGTTACGGAGGGGGCCATCAGCCCCAGCATTTT; cdr3_aa: CASSYGGGHQPQHF
d_call: .; v_call: TRBV7-3; clone_size: .; j_call: TRBJ2-1; cdr3_nt: TGTGCCAGCAGCCCGGCTACAGGTTACACTGAGCAGTTCTTC; cdr3_aa: CASSPATGYTEQFF
d_call: TRBD2; v_call: TRBV7-2; clone_size: few; j_call: TRBJ2-2; cdr3_nt: TGTGCCAGCAGCCTCGGGGGGTATTCCGGGGAGCTGTTTTTT; cdr3_aa: CASSLGGYSGELFF
d_call: .; v_call: TRBV21-1; clone_size: few; j_call: TRBJ1-5; cdr3_nt: TGTGCCTACAGAAGCCAGGGTGTCGATCAGCCCCAGCATTTT; cdr3_aa: CAYRSQGVDQPQHF
d_call: .; v_call: TRBV2; clone_size: .; j_call: TRBJ2-5; cdr3_nt: TGTGCCAGCAGGAGGGACATGGAGACCCAGTACTTC; cdr3_aa: CASRRDMETQYF
d_call: .; v_call: TRBV7-2; clone_size: .; j_call: TRBJ1-3; cdr3_nt: TGTGCCAGCAGCCTCCAGTCGAGCGACACCATATATTTT; cdr3_aa: CASSLQSSDTIYF
d_call: .; v_call: TRBV7-2; clone_size: .; j_call: TRBJ2-5; cdr3_nt: TGTGCCAGCAGCTTTAACGGCAAAGAGACCCAGTACTTC; cdr3_aa: CASSFNGKETQYF
d_call: .; v_call: TRBV4-2; clone_size: few; j_call: TRBJ1-2; cdr3_nt: TGTGCCAGCAGCAGCGACAGGCCCTGGGATGGCTACACCTTC; cdr3_aa: CASSSDRPWDGYTF
d_call: .; v_call: TRBV7-9; clone_size: few; j_call: TRBJ2-3; cdr3_nt: TGTGCCAGCAGTTCCGGTCGGGAGCGGAGCACAGATACGCAGTATTTT; cdr3_aa: CASSSGRERSTDTQYF
d_call: .; v_call: TRBV11-1; clone_size: few; j_call: TRBJ1-1; cdr3_nt: TGTGCCAGCAGCTTCGATAGTGAAGCTTTCTTT; cdr3_aa: CASSFDSEAFF
d_call: .; v_call: TRBV14; clone_size: .; j_call: TRBJ2-2; cdr3_nt: TGTGCCAGCAGCCAATCCCGACTGACGTTCGCGAACACCGGGGAGCTGTTTTTT; cdr3_aa: CASSQSRLTFANTGELFF
d_call: TRBD1; v_call: TRBV9; clone_size: .; j_call: TRBJ1-6; cdr3_nt: TGTGCCAGCAGCGTAGAGGACAGGGGGGATTCACCCCTCCACTTT; cdr3_aa: CASSVEDRGDSPLHF
d_call: TRBD2; v_call: TRBV11-2; clone_size: few; j_call: TRBJ2-5; cdr3_nt: TGTGCCAGCAGCTTAGCCACGGGACTAGCGGGGCAAGAGACCCAGTACTTC; cdr3_aa: CASSLATGLAGQETQYF
d_call: TRBD2; v_call: TRBV5-6; clone_size: few; j_call: TRBJ2-2; cdr3_nt: TGTGCCAGCAGCCTCATAGCGGGAGGCCGTCGGACCGGGGAGCTGTTTTTT; cdr3_aa: CASSLIAGGRRTGELFF
d_call: .; v_call: TRBV15; clone_size: .; j_call: TRBJ2-6; cdr3_nt: TGTGCCACCAGCGGAGGACGGACCACCCGCTCTGGGGCCAACGTCCTGACTTTC; cdr3_aa: CATSGGRTTRSGANVLTF
d_call: .; v_call: TRBV21-1; clone_size: .; j_call: TRBJ2-7; cdr3_nt: TGTGCCAGCAGCAAAGAACTAACCCAGCGGGATTACTCGCCATACGAGCAGTACTTC; cdr3_aa: CASSKELTQRDYSPYEQYF
d_call: .; v_call: TRBV2; clone_size: few; j_call: TRBJ2-1; cdr3_nt: TGTGCCAGCAGTCTCTTTCAAGGTGAGCAGTTCTTC; cdr3_aa: CASSLFQGEQFF
d_call: TRBD2; v_call: TRBV7-2; clone_size: .; j_call: TRBJ2-1; cdr3_nt: TGTGCCAGCAGCACACGGACTAGGCACAATGAGCAGTTCTTC; cdr3_aa: CASSTRTRHNEQFF
d_call: .; v_call: TRBV20-1; clone_size: .; j_call: TRBJ1-5; cdr3_nt: TGCAGTGCTACGGATCAGCCCCAGCATTTT; cdr3_aa: CSATDQPQHF
d_call: .; v_call: TRBV19; clone_size: few; j_call: TRBJ2-7; cdr3_nt: TGTGCCAGTAGTATCAGTCCGGGATCTTCCTACGAGCAGTACTTC; cdr3_aa: CASSISPGSSYEQYF
d_call: .; v_call: TRBV28; clone_size: .; j_call: TRBJ2-5; cdr3_nt: TGTGCCAGCGGGGCCGCTGGGGGACAAGAGACCCAGTACTTC; cdr3_aa: CASGAAGGQETQYF
d_call: TRBD2; v_call: TRBV27; clone_size: .; j_call: TRBJ2-7; cdr3_nt: TGTGCCAGCAGTTCCGGACTAGCGGGACTCGAGCAGTACTTC; cdr3_aa: CASSSGLAGLEQYF
d_call: TRBD1; v_call: TRBV4-3; clone_size: .; j_call: TRBJ2-7; cdr3_nt: TGCGCCAGCAGCCAAGAAGGGACAGGGGCCTACGAGCAGTACTTC; cdr3_aa: CASSQEGTGAYEQYF
d_call: .; v_call: TRBV5-1; clone_size: few; j_call: TRBJ2-5; cdr3_nt: TGCGCCAGCAGGAGGGAGGTAGAGACCCAGTACTTC; cdr3_aa: CASRREVETQYF
d_call: .; v_call: TRBV7-9; clone_size: few; j_call: TRBJ2-3; cdr3_nt: TGTGCCAGCAGCTATCGTACAGGGAACACAGATACGCAGTATTTT; cdr3_aa: CASSYRTGNTDTQYF
d_call: TRBD2; v_call: TRBV15; clone_size: few; j_call: TRBJ2-3; cdr3_nt: TGTGCCACCAGCAGAGAAAGGGATAGCGGGCCTGGGACAGATACGCAGTATTTT; cdr3_aa: CATSRERDSGPGTDTQYF
d_call: TRBD1; v_call: TRBV5-1; clone_size: few; j_call: TRBJ2-4; cdr3_nt: TGCGCCAGCAGGCCGGACAGGGCGGGTTTGGACATTCAGTACTTC; cdr3_aa: CASRPDRAGLDIQYF